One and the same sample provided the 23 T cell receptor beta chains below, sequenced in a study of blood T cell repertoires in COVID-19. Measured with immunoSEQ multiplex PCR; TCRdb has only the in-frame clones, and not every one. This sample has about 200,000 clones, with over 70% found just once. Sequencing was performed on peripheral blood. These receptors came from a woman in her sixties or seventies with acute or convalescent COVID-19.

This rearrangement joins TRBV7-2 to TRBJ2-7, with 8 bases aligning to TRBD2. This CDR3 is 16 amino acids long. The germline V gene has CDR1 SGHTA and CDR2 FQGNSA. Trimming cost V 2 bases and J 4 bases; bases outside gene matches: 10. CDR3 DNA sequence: TGTGCCAGCAGCTTACGTATCAGCGGGAGTCGGTACGAGCAGTACTTC. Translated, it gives CASSLRISGSRYEQYF.

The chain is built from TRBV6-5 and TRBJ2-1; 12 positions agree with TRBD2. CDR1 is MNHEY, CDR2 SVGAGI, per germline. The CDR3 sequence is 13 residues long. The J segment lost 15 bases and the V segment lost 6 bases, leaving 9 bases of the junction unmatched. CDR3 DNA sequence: TGTGCCAGCAGGGCTAGCGGGAGGGCCCTGTGGTTCTTC. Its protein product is CASRASGRALWFF.

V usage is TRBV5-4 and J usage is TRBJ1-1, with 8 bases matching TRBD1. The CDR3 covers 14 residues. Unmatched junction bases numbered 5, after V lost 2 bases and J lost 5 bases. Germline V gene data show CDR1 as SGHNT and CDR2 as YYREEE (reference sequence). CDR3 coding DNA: TGTGCCAGCAGCTTCGGACAGGGAAGTACTGAAGCTTTCTTT. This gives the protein CASSFGQGSTEAFF. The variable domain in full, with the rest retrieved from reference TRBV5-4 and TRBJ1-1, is ETGVTQSPTHLIKTRGQQVTLRCSSQSGHNTVSWYQQALGQGPQFIFQYYREEENGRGNFPPRFSGLQFPNYSSELNVNALELDDSALYLCASSFGQGSTEAFFGQGTRLTVV.

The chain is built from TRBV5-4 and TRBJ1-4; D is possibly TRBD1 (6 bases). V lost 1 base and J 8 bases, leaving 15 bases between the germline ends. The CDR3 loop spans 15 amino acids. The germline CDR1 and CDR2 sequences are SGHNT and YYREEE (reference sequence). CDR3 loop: CASSLSQGIREKLFF. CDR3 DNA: TGTGCCAGCAGCTTGAGTCAGGGGATCAGGGAAAAACTGTTTTTT.

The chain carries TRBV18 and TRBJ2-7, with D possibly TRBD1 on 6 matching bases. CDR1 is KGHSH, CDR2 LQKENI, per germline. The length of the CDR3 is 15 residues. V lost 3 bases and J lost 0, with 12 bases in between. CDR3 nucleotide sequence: TGTGCCAGCTCACCCAGACAGGCCAACTCCTACGAGCAGTACTTC. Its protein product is CASSPRQANSYEQYF.

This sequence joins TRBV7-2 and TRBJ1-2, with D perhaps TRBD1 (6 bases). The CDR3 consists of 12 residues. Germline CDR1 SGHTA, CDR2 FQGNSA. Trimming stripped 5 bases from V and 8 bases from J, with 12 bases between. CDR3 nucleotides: TGTGCCAGCAGCCCACAGGGATGGGGCTACACCTTC. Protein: CASSPQGWGYTF.

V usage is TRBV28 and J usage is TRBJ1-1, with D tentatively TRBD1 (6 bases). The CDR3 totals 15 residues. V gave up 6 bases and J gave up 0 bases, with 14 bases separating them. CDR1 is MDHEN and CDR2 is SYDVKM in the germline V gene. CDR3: CASSRRTAMNTEAFF. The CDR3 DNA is TGTGCCAGCAGCCGAAGGACAGCTATGAACACTGAAGCTTTCTTT.

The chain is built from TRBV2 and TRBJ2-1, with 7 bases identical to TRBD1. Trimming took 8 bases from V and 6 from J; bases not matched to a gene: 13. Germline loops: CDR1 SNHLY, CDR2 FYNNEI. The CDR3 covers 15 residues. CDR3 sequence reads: CASAPTGDIGNEQFF. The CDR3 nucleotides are TGTGCCAGCGCCCCCACAGGGGACATCGGCAATGAGCAGTTCTTC.

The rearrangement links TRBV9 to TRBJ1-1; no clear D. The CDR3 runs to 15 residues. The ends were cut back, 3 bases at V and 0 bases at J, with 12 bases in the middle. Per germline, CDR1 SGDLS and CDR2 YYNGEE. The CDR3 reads CASSGEGSVNTEAFF. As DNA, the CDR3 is TGTGCCAGCAGCGGGGAGGGTTCCGTGAACACTGAAGCTTTCTTT.

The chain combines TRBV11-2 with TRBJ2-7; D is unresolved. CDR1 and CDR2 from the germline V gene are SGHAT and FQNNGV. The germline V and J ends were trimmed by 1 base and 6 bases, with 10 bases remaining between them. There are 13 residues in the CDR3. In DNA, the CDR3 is TGTGCCAGCAGCTTAGGAGCGCCTACCGAGCAGTACTTC. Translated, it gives CASSLGAPTEQYF.

CDR3 nucleotides: TGTGCCAGCAGTGAATGGCAGGGGGTTGAGGCCGGGGAGCTGTTTTTT. It translates to CASSEWQGVEAGELFF. This rearrangement joins TRBV2 to TRBJ2-2; 7 bases map to TRBD1. Germline V gene data show CDR1 as SNHLY and CDR2 as FYNNEI. Trimming at V came to 2 bases and at J to 6 bases, leaving 9 bases not matched to a gene. The CDR3 spans 16 residues.

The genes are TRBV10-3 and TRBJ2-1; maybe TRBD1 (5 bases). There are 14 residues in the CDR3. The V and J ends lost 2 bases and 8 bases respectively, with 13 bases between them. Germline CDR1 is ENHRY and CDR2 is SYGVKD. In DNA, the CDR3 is TGTGCCATCAGTGAGCAGGTCCAGGGCGATGAGCAGTTCTTC. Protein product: CAISEQVQGDEQFF.

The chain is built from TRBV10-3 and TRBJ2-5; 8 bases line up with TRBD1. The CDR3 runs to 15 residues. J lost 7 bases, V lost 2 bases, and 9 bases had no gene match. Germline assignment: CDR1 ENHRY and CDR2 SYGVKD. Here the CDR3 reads CAISEPRTGPGTQYF. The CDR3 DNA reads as TGTGCCATCAGTGAGCCTCGGACAGGGCCGGGGACCCAGTACTTC.

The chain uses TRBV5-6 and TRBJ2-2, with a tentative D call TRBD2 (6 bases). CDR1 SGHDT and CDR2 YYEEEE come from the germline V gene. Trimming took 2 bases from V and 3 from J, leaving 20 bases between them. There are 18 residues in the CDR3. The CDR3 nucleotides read TGTGCCAGCAGCTTAAACACCGGGAGCCGAGGAGACACCGGGGAGCTGTTTTTT. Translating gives CASSLNTGSRGDTGELFF.

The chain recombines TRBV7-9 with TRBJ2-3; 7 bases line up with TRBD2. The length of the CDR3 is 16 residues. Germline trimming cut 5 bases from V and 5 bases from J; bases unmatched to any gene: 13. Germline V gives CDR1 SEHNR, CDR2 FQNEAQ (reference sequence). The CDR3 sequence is CASSHGGWVREDTQYF. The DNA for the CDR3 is TGTGCCAGCAGCCACGGGGGGTGGGTCCGAGAAGATACGCAGTATTTT.

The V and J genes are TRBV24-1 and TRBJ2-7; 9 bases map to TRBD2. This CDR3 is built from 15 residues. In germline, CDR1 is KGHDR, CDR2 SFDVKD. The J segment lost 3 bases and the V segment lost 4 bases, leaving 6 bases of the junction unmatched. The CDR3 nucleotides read TGTGCCACCAGTGACCAGACTAGCGGATACTACGAGCAGTACTTC. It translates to CATSDQTSGYYEQYF.

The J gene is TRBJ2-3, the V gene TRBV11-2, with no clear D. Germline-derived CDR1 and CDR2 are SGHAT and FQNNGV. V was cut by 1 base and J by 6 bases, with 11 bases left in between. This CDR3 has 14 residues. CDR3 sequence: CASSLGWSTDTQYF. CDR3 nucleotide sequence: TGTGCCAGCAGCTTAGGTTGGTCTACGGATACGCAGTATTTT.

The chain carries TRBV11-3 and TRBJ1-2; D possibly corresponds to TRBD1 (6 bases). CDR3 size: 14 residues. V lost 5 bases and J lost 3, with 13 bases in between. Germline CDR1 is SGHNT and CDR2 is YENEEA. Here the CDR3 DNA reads TGTGCCAGCAGCATTAGGACAGCTTACTATGGCTACACCTTC. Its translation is CASSIRTAYYGYTF.

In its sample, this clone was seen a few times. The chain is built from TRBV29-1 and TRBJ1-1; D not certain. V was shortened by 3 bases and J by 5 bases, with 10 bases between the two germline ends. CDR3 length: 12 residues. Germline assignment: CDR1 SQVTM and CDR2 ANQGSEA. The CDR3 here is CSVDSDGTEAFF. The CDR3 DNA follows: TGCAGCGTTGACAGTGACGGGACTGAAGCTTTCTTT. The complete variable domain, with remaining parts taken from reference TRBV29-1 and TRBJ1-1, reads SAVISQKPSRDICQRGTSLTIQCQVDSQVTMMFWYRQQPGQSLTLIATANQGSEATYESGFVIDKFPISRPNLTFSTLTVSNMSPEDSSIYLCSVDSDGTEAFFGQGTRLTVV.

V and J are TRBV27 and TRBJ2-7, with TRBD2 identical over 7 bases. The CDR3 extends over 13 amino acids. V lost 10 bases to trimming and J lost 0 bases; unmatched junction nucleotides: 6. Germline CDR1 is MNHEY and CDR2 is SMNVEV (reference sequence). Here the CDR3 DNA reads TGTGCCACCCGGGGGGTCCTCTCCTACGAGCAGTACTTC. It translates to CATRGVLSYEQYF.

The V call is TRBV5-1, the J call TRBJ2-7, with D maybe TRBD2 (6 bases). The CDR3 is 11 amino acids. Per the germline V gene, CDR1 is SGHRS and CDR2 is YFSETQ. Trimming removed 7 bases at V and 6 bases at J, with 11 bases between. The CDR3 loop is CASFLTSEQYF. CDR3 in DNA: TGCGCCAGCTTCCTGACTAGCGAGCAGTACTTC.

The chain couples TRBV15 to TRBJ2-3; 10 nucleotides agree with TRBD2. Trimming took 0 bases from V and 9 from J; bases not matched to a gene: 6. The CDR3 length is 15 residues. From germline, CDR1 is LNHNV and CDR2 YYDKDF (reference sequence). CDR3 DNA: TGTGCCACCAGCAGAGATCCCCTAGCGGGAGAGACGCAGTATTTT. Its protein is CATSRDPLAGETQYF.

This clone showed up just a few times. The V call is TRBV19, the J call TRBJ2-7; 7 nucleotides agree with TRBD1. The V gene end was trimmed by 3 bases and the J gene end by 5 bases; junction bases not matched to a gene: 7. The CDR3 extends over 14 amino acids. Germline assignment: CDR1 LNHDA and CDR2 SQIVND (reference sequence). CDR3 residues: CASSIGTGADEQYF. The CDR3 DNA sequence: TGTGCCAGTAGTATTGGAACAGGGGCAGACGAGCAGTACTTC.